The 3 T cell receptor beta chains reported below all come from one sample, sequenced in a study of cytomegalovirus exposure and HLA in healthy donors. Researchers ran the PCR with 60 Vbeta and 13 Jbeta primers. Data came from immunoSEQ multiplex PCR; TCRdb stores just in-frame clones and leaves some out. The table lists roughly 220,000 clones, approximately 78% of them singletons. The sample was PBMCs. These receptor sequences come from a man under 40 in good health and CMV-seronegative.

This chain connects TRBV6-6 to TRBJ2-5; unclear D gene. The J call is uncertain, as TRBJ2-7 better fits the DNA end. The CDR3 runs to 13 residues. Germline V gene sequence: CDR1 MNHNY, CDR2 SVGAGI (reference sequence). This CDR3 is CASSQDLGYEQYF. CDR3 in DNA: TGTGCCAGCAGCCAGGATTTGGGCTACGAGCAGTACTTC.

The chain uses TRBV6-6 and TRBJ1-5, with TRBD1 as a possible D gene (6 bases). Germline V gene lookup returns CDR1 MNHNY and CDR2 SVGAGI (reference sequence). V lost 5 bases to trimming and J lost 5 bases, with 13 bases between them. CDR3 size: 14 residues. The CDR3 here is CASSTDRRHQPQHF. In DNA, the CDR3 is TGTGCCAGCAGTACTGACAGGAGACATCAGCCCCAGCATTTT.

The chain is built from TRBV6-5 and TRBJ2-7, with D maybe TRBD1 (6 bases). Germline assignment: CDR1 MNHEY and CDR2 SVGAGI. The V end was cut by 0 bases, the J end by 7 bases, with 10 bases between. The CDR3 spans 13 residues. The CDR3 DNA reads TGTGCCAGCAGTTACTCGGGGGCTCTGGAGCAGTACTTC. Its translation: CASSYSGALEQYF.